These T cell receptor beta chains were read from a single sample in a study of OX40 agonist ivuxolimab in advanced cancers. The data were produced by immunoSEQ multiplex PCR, yet TCRdb's version contains in-frame clones alone and is incomplete. The sample comprises under 70,000 clones, around 86% of which are singletons, and roughly 1.2% rests with the top ten. The sequencing here drew on CD4+ or CD8+ T cells sorted from blood, taken in a trial of the OX40 agonist ivuxolimab. Receptors originate from an adult with an advanced solid tumor such as melanoma, head and neck, liver or kidney cancer. The CDR3 runs from the conserved cysteine through the conserved F or W. D genes are given only for firm matches. Only some rows state a clone size, as once, few, many or a class for expanded clones.

TRBV7-8	TRBJ2-5	TRBD1	NA	CASSINGQGETQYF	TGTGCCAGCAGCATAAACGGACAGGGAGAGACCCAGTACTTC
TRBV5-1	TRBJ2-7	NA	NA	CASSLPGVDEQYF	TGCGCCAGCAGCTTGCCAGGGGTCGACGAGCAGTACTTC
TRBV4-2	TRBJ2-2	TRBD1	NA	CASSEQGLINTGELFF	TGTGCCAGCAGCGAACAGGGGCTGATTAACACCGGGGAGCTGTTTTTT
TRBV6-1	TRBJ1-4	NA	NA	CASSASGGQDEKLFF	TGTGCCAGCAGTGCCTCCGGGGGGCAAGATGAAAAACTGTTTTTT
TRBV15	TRBJ2-5	TRBD1	NA	CATSRTTGGQETQYF	TGTGCCACCAGCAGGACGACAGGGGGGCAAGAGACCCAGTACTTC
TRBV7-9	TRBJ2-2	NA	once	CASSRTSTGELFF	TGTGCCAGCAGCCGAACTAGCACCGGGGAGCTGTTTTTT
TRBV18	TRBJ2-7	NA	NA	CASSPPGDRYEQYF	TGTGCCAGCTCACCACCGGGAGACAGATACGAGCAGTACTTC
TRBV19	TRBJ2-3	NA	NA	CASSAPAGSTDTQYF	TGTGCCAGTAGTGCCCCGGCAGGCTCCACAGATACGCAGTATTTT
TRBV30	TRBJ1-2	NA	NA	CAWGLQTGGYTF	TGTGCCTGGGGGCTTCAGACCGGTGGCTACACCTTC
TRBV6-1	TRBJ2-7	TRBD2	medium-sized	CASRTSGSNEQYF	TGTGCCAGTAGGACTAGCGGGAGCAACGAGCAGTACTTC
TRBV28	TRBJ2-7	NA	NA	CASSFAAREEQYF	TGTGCCAGCAGTTTTGCGGCACGGGAGGAGCAGTACTTC
TRBV7-9	TRBJ1-6	NA	once	CASSLETVLNSPLHF	TGTGCCAGCAGCCTAGAGACAGTACTCAATTCACCCCTCCACTTT
TRBV5-1	TRBJ2-6	NA	NA	CASSLDGRGGSGANVLTF	TGCGCCAGCAGCTTGGATGGCAGGGGTGGGTCTGGGGCCAACGTCCTGACTTTC
TRBV11-1	TRBJ1-1	NA	few	CASLGGGTTEAFF	TGTGCCAGCCTGGGAGGAGGGACCACTGAAGCTTTCTTT
TRBV4-2	TRBJ1-1	NA	NA	CASSQDGGHTEAFF	TGTGCCAGCAGCCAAGACGGGGGGCATACTGAAGCTTTCTTT
TRBV11-2	TRBJ2-7	TRBD2	NA	CASSLRLAGGYEQYF	TGTGCCAGCAGCCTCCGACTAGCGGGAGGGTACGAGCAGTACTTC